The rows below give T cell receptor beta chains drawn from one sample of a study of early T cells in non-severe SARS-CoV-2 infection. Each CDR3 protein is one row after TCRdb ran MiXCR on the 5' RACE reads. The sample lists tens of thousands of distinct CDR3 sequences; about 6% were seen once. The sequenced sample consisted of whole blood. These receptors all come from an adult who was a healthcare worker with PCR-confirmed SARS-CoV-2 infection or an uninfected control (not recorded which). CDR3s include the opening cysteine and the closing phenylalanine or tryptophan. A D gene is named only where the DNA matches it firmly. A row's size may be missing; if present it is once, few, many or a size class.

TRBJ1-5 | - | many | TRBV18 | TGTGCCAGCTCACCACGTGCAGGGGATCAGCCCCAGCATTTT | CASSPRAGDQPQHF
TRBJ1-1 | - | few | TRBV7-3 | TGTGCCAGCAGCCTAGGGGGGTATGACACTGAAGCTTTCTTT | CASSLGGYDTEAFF
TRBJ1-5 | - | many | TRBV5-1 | TGCGCCAGCAGTTTTGGGGCACCGGGACCCAATCAGCCCCAGCATTTT | CASSFGAPGPNQPQHF
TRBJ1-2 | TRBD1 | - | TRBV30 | TGTGCCTGGAGTGGACAGACAGGGGGCGCCGATGGCTACACCTTC | CAWSGQTGGADGYTF
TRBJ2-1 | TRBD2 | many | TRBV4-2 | TGTGCCAGCAGCCAAGATAGGACTAGTACCTACAATGAGCAGTTCTTC | CASSQDRTSTYNEQFF
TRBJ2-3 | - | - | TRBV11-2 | TGTGCCAGCAGCTCGCCCCAGGGGTATACGCAGTATTTT | CASSSPQGYTQYF
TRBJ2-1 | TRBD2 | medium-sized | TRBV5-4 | TGTGCCAGCAGCTTGGGTCTAGCGGAGTACAATGAGCAGTTCTTC | CASSLGLAEYNEQFF
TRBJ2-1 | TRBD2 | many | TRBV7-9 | TGTGCCAGCAGCGCCCTAGCGGGAGTTGGGAATGAGCAGTTCTTC | CASSALAGVGNEQFF
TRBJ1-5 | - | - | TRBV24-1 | TGTGCCACCAGTCGGGCAGTAAATCAGCCCCAGCATTTT | CATSRAVNQPQHF
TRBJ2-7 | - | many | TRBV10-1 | TGCGCCAGCAGTCCCACCGCGGCGGGAAAGTGGGACGAGCAGTACTTC | CASSPTAAGKWDEQYF
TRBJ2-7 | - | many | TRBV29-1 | TGCAGCGCTCGGACGGACCCTGAATACGAGCAGTACTTC | CSARTDPEYEQYF
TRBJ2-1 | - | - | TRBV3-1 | TGTGCCAGCAGCCAAACGGATAGGGAGCAGTTCTTC | CASSQTDREQFF
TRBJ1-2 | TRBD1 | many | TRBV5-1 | TGCGCCAGCAGCTTGGATGCAGGGGGTCATTATGGCTACACCTTC | CASSLDAGGHYGYTF
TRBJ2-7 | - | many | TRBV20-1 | TGCAGTGCTGGCCTCTGGGACGAGCAGTACTTC | CSAGLWDEQYF
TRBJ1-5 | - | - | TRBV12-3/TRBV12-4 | TGTGCCAGCAGTTTAGTGGGAGAGGCCCAGCATTTT | CASSLVGEAQHF
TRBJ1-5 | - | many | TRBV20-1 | TGCAGTGCCAACTTCAGGGCGGGAGAGCCCCAGCATTTT | CSANFRAGEPQHF
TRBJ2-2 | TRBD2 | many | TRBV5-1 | TGCGCCAGCAGCTTTACCTCCGGGACTAGCCCCGGGGAGCTGTTTTTT | CASSFTSGTSPGELFF